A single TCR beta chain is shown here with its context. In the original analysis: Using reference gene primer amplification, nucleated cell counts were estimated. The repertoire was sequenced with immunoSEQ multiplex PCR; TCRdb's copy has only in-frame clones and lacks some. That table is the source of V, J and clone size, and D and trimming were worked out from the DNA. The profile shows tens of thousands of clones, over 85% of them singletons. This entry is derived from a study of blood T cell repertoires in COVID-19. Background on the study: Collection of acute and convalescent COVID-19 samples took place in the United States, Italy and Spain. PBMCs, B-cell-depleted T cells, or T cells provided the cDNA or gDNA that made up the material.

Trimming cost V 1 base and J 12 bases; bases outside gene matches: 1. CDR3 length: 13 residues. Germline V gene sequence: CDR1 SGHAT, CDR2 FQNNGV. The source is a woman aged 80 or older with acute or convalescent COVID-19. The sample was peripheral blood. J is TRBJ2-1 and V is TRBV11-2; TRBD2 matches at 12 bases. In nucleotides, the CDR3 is TGTGCCAGCAGCTTAGCGGGACTAGCGGGGCAGTTCTTC. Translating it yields CASSLAGLAGQFF. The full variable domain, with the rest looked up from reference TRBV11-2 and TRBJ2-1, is EAGVAQSPRYKIIEKRQSVAFWCNPISGHATLYWYQQILGQGPKLLIQFQNNGVVDDSQLPKDRFSAERLKGVDSTLKIQPAKLEDSAVYLCASSLAGLAGQFFGPGTRLTVL.